This T cell receptor (beta chain) was observed in a study of T-cell reconstitution after alpha-beta-depleted transplantation in children. Unique molecular identifiers featured in how the TCRbeta library was prepared. TCRdb redid the calling of the PCR reads with MiXCR, one entry per CDR3 protein. The data show 250,000 to 300,000 distinct CDR3 sequences, almost 10% seen once. CDR3 length equals 15 residues. V was trimmed by 2 bases and J by 5 bases, leaving 14 bases between them. The chain couples TRBV12-3 or TRBV12-4 to TRBJ2-3; D is possibly TRBD1 or TRBD2 (6 bases each). The clonotype comes from a human donor who donated a stem cell graft to a child with SCID. Sequencing was performed on PBMCs from the stem cell graft donor, taken from the stem cell graft. The CDR3 DNA reads TGTGCCAGCAGTTTACGGGGGACACGGGGAGATACGCAGTATTTT. Amino acid sequence: CASSLRGTRGDTQYF.